The source of this T cell receptor (beta chain) is a study of somatic mutations in cytotoxic T cells in rheumatoid arthritis. Findings and caveats of the study: There were about an eighth of the roughly 65 patients in whom the largest CD8+ clone exceeded 20% of CD8+ cells.

This CDR3 spans 16 amino acids. With 1 base clipped from V and 4 bases from J, the junction kept 5 bases outside the gene matches. Germline V CDR1 and CDR2: SGHVS, FNYEAQ. To note about this clone: Antigen specificity is unknown.

Clones were read by immunoSEQ multiplex PCR, and TCRdb kept only the in-frame ones, dropping some. The sample has tens of thousands of clones; nearly 80% are singletons. The TCR sequence derives from an adult with rheumatoid arthritis. Sequencing used CD8+ T cells sorted from blood. V gene TRBV7-6 combines with J gene TRBJ2-3, with 10 bases fitting TRBD2. CDR3 bases: TGTGCCAGCAGCTTAGAAGTAGCGGGAGGTGCAGATACGCAGTATTTT. Amino acid sequence: CASSLEVAGGADTQYF.